This TCR beta chain was recovered during a study of cytomegalovirus exposure and HLA in healthy donors. Note on this clone: The target antigen is unknown.

Study findings and constraints: Cytomegalovirus association was assigned to some 160 TCR beta chains. Diagnosis of cytomegalovirus status made by the classifier reportedly showed high specificity and sensitivity.

The validation cohort, a group of over a hundred subjects, included the donors and was separate from the approximately 700-subject first cohort. The CDR3 is 15 amino acids. Trimming shortened V by 3 bases and J by 1 base, and 13 bases separated the two germline ends. Per the germline V gene, CDR1 is SGDLS and CDR2 is YYNGEE. Libraries were prepared by immunoSEQ multiplex PCR; TCRdb keeps only in-frame clonotypes and omits some of them. This sample has around 180,000 clones, with around 86% found just once. The chain employs TRBV9 and TRBJ1-1; a weak D match, TRBD1 (5 bases). The TCR comes from a woman younger than 30 in good health and CMV-seronegative. The sample consisted of PBMCs. The CDR3 DNA follows: TGTGCCAGCAGCGCCTACGACAGTCGGAACACTGAAGCTTTCTTT. Translated: CASSAYDSRNTEAFF.